The 26 T cell receptor beta chains given below trace back to one sample, sequenced in a study of shared clonotypes between healthy human individuals. The protocol was immunoSEQ multiplex PCR, while the TCRdb copy is restricted to in-frame clones and leaves out a portion. Of about a million clones in the sample, over 75% were seen once. The sequenced material came from memory CD4+ T cells sorted from blood. Subset indicated: CD45RA-negative fraction. These receptors were collected from a man between 18 and 35 years old in good health.

This clone was observed many times. The rearrangement links TRBV5-1 to TRBJ1-2; 7 bases are a match to TRBD1. CDR1 and CDR2 (germline): SGHRS, YFSETQ. Germline trimming cut 4 bases from V and 8 bases from J; bases unmatched to any gene: 8. CDR3 length: 13 amino acids. The CDR3 region has the DNA TGCGCCAGCAGCCCGGAGGGGGCTTCCGGCTACACCTTC. Translated, it gives CASSPEGASGYTF.

The chain carries TRBV7-2 and TRBJ1-5, with TRBD1 as a possible D gene (6 bases). The CDR3 is made up of 15 amino acids. Germline assignment: CDR1 SGHTA and CDR2 FQGNSA. V dropped 1 base and J dropped 9 bases, with 16 bases sitting between them. In DNA, the CDR3 is TGTGCCAGCAGCTTAGATTACAGGGCGCCGTCGCCCCAGCATTTT. It encodes CASSLDYRAPSPQHF.

This clone was observed once. The rearrangement uses TRBV6-6 and TRBJ1-2, with D possibly matching TRBD1 (5 bases). The CDR3 covers 15 residues. V lost 6 bases, J lost 0 bases, and 14 bases lay in between. Germline V gives CDR1 MNHNY, CDR2 SVGAGI (reference sequence). The CDR3 DNA is TGTGCCAGCAGGACGGGGGGGTTAGCTAACTATGGCTACACCTTC. Translated: CASRTGGLANYGYTF.

J is TRBJ2-7 and V is TRBV28; D assignment may be TRBD1 or TRBD2 (6 bases each). This CDR3 region has 16 residues. Trimming pared 5 bases from V and 3 bases from J, leaving 20 bases between. The germline V gene has CDR1 MDHEN and CDR2 SYDVKM. This CDR3 reads CASSTPGAGSGYEQYF. In nucleotides, the CDR3 is TGTGCCAGCAGTACCCCAGGGGCGGGATCCGGCTACGAGCAGTACTTC.

The rearrangement links TRBV5-6 to TRBJ2-5, with TRBD1 identical over 7 bases. Per the germline V gene, CDR1 is SGHDT and CDR2 is YYEEEE. The CDR3 sequence is 14 residues long. V trimming: 1 base; J trimming: 5 bases; junction bases outside the gene matches: 5. CDR3: CASSLNNRGETQYF. CDR3 coding DNA: TGTGCCAGCAGCTTGAATAACAGGGGCGAGACCCAGTACTTC.

The genes are TRBV5-4 and TRBJ1-6; perhaps TRBD1 as D (6 bases). The V and J ends lost 10 bases and 7 bases respectively, with 18 bases between them. The germline V gene encodes CDR1 SGHNT and CDR2 YYREEE (reference sequence). The CDR3 spans 14 residues. CDR3 amino acids: CAVNKGGENSPLHF. CDR3 nucleotides: TGTGCCGTCAACAAGGGGGGGGAGAATTCACCCCTCCACTTT.

This sequence joins TRBV4-1 and TRBJ2-3, with unresolved D. There are 16 residues in the CDR3. Trimming took off 1 base at V and 2 bases at J, with 13 bases between the two ends. Germline loops: CDR1 MGHRA, CDR2 YSYEKL. The CDR3 sequence is CASSQVDMGFTDTQYF. CDR3 coding DNA: TGCGCCAGCAGCCAAGTAGATATGGGGTTCACAGATACGCAGTATTTT.

This chain uses TRBV2 with TRBJ1-5; 7 bases map to TRBD1. The CDR3 totals 13 residues. In germline, CDR1 is SNHLY, CDR2 FYNNEI. V lost 4 bases and J lost 5; bases outside the gene matches: 2. Written as DNA, the CDR3 is TGTGCCAGCAGTGGGGACAGCCATCAGCCCCAGCATTTT. Translated: CASSGDSHQPQHF. The variable domain in full, with the rest retrieved from reference TRBV2 and TRBJ1-5, is EPEVTQTPSHQVTQMGQEVILRCVPISNHLYFYWYRQILGQKVEFLVSFYNNEISEKSEIFDDQFSVERPDGSNFTLKIRSTKLEDSAMYFCASSGDSHQPQHFGDGTRLSIL.

The V call is TRBV30, the J call TRBJ1-3; D remains ambiguous. V shed 2 bases and J shed 8 bases, with 10 bases lying between them. The germline V gene has CDR1 GTSNPN and CDR2 SVGIG (reference sequence). The CDR3 is 12 amino acids. This CDR3 is CAWSKKSDTIYF. The CDR3 DNA is TGTGCCTGGAGTAAGAAGTCAGACACCATATATTTT. Filled out from reference TRBV30 and TRBJ1-3, the complete variable domain reads SQTIHQWPATLVQPVGSPLSLECTVEGTSNPNLYWYRQAAGRGLQLLFYSVGIGQISSEVPQNLSASRPQDRQFILSSKKLLLSDSGFYLCAWSKKSDTIYFGEGSWLTVV.

This clone was counted ten times or more. V is TRBV5-4 and J is TRBJ2-7; 7 nucleotides align to TRBD2. Germline CDR1 SGHNT, CDR2 YYREEE (reference sequence). The CDR3 runs to 13 residues. The junction had 5 bases not matched to a gene; V was cut back by 3 bases and J by 5 bases. The CDR3 DNA reads as TGTGCCAGCAGCTCGATGGGGGGGGACGAGCAGTACTTC. Translated: CASSSMGGDEQYF. The full variable domain, in which reference TRBV5-4 and TRBJ2-7 provide the parts outside the CDR3, is ETGVTQSPTHLIKTRGQQVTLRCSSQSGHNTVSWYQQALGQGPQFIFQYYREEENGRGNFPPRFSGLQFPNYSSELNVNALELDDSALYLCASSSMGGDEQYFGPGTRLTVT.

The rearrangement uses TRBV7-2 and TRBJ2-4; D may be TRBD1 (5 bases). Germline CDR1 and CDR2: SGHTA and FQGNSA. V shed 0 bases and J shed 0 bases, with 12 bases lying between them. The CDR3 spans 17 residues. The CDR3 sequence is CASSLAPRVGAKNIQYF. Written as DNA, the CDR3 is TGTGCCAGCAGCTTAGCTCCCAGGGTAGGAGCCAAAAACATTCAGTACTTC.

CDR3 in DNA: TGTGCCAGTAGTAGGGGGCCGCTAGAAGCTTTCTTT. This gives the protein CASSRGPLEAFF. J is TRBJ1-1 and V is TRBV19; weak D call: TRBD1 (6 bases). Deletions cut 4 bases from V and 8 bases from J, with 11 bases between. This CDR3 region has 12 residues. Germline assignment: CDR1 LNHDA and CDR2 SQIVND (reference sequence).

The J gene is TRBJ2-2, the V gene TRBV6-6; 7 positions match TRBD2. In germline, CDR1 is MNHNY, CDR2 SVGAGI (reference sequence). V was clipped by 5 bases and J by 2 bases; unmatched bases: 5. This CDR3 is 15 amino acids long. CDR3 nucleotide sequence: TGTGCCAGCAGTCGCCTAGCGGTTAACACCGGGGAGCTGTTTTTT. Amino acids: CASSRLAVNTGELFF.

The chain carries TRBV28 and TRBJ2-4; no clear D. Germline V gene sequence: CDR1 MDHEN, CDR2 SYDVKM. Trimming shortened V by 4 bases and J by 0 bases, and 10 bases separated the two germline ends. The CDR3 consists of 15 residues. The CDR3 nucleotides are TGTGCCAGCAGTTACGTTCGACTAGCCAAAAACATTCAGTACTTC. As protein: CASSYVRLAKNIQYF.

This chain links TRBV6-1 with TRBJ1-5, with D unresolved. The V end lost 2 bases, the J end lost 1 base, and 6 bases lay between the germline ends. Looked up from germline, CDR1 is MNHNS and CDR2 is SASEGT. CDR3 size: 14 residues. The CDR3 DNA follows: TGTGCCAGCAGTGAATTCCAGAGCAATCAGCCCCAGCATTTT. As protein: CASSEFQSNQPQHF.

The chain is built from TRBV5-1 and TRBJ1-1, with a tentative D call TRBD1 (5 bases). The CDR3 spans 14 residues. V was clipped by 9 bases and J by 4 bases, with 19 bases between them. Germline V gives CDR1 SGHRS, CDR2 YFSETQ. As DNA, the CDR3 is TGCGCCACCTCGACGGGGGGGATCGGCACTGAAGCTTTCTTT. This encodes CATSTGGIGTEAFF.

A few counts support this clone. This same CDR3 is encoded by further DNA sequences in the sample. In DNA, the CDR3 is TGTGCCAGCAGTTTATCGTACGAGCAGTACTTC. This gives the protein CASSLSYEQYF. The chain carries TRBV27 and TRBJ2-7; D call uncertain. Germline values: CDR1 MNHEY, CDR2 SMNVEV (reference sequence). The CDR3 length is 11 residues. Deletions cut 0 bases from V and 4 bases from J, with 1 base between.

In this sample, this clone turned up once. Distinct nucleotide sequences in the sample also encode this CDR3. The chain carries TRBV30 and TRBJ2-5, with D uncertain. Germline V gene data show CDR1 as GTSNPN and CDR2 as SVGIG (reference sequence). Trimming stripped 0 bases from V and 5 bases from J, with 1 base between. The CDR3 consists of 10 residues. CDR3 sequence: CAWSVETQYF. DNA of the CDR3: TGTGCCTGGAGTGTCGAGACCCAGTACTTC.

The chain uses TRBV5-1 and TRBJ2-2, with D possibly being TRBD2 (6 bases). In germline, CDR1 is SGHRS, CDR2 YFSETQ. The ends were cut back, 1 base at V and 7 bases at J, with 11 bases in the middle. The CDR3 totals 14 residues. In DNA, the CDR3 is TGCGCCAGCAGCTTGCGGGAGTCAGTCGGGGAGCTGTTTTTT. Its translation is CASSLRESVGELFF.

The gene calls are TRBV11-2 and TRBJ2-7; D assignment may be TRBD1 or TRBD2 (8 bases each). Trimming removed 5 bases at V and 4 bases at J, with 18 bases between. The germline gives CDR1 SGHAT, CDR2 FQNNGV. The length of the CDR3 is 15 residues. Here the CDR3 DNA reads TGTGCCAGCAGCCGGGAGGGACAGGCCGGGTACGAGCAGTACTTC. It yields the protein CASSREGQAGYEQYF.

This clone was seen only a few times. The chain combines TRBV29-1 with TRBJ1-1; D not resolved. Germline V gene data show CDR1 as SQVTM and CDR2 as ANQGSEA. V was clipped by 0 bases and J by 4 bases, with 9 bases between them. This CDR3 has 13 amino acids. The CDR3 loop reads CSVEDLGSTEAFF. CDR3 nucleotide sequence: TGCAGCGTTGAAGATCTGGGGAGCACTGAAGCTTTCTTT.

V and J are TRBV12-5 and TRBJ1-4; D is unclear. The V and J ends lost 5 bases and 0 bases respectively, with 13 bases between them. This CDR3 has 16 amino acids. Germline assignment: CDR1 LGHNT and CDR2 FRNRAP. The CDR3 here is CASGPSRSTTNEKLFF. The CDR3 nucleotides read TGTGCTAGTGGTCCTTCTAGGAGTACAACTAATGAAAAACTGTTTTTT.

J is TRBJ1-1 and V is TRBV30; D is unclear. CDR1 is GTSNPN, CDR2 SVGIG, per germline (reference sequence). Trimming pared 2 bases from V and 4 bases from J, leaving 8 bases between. The CDR3 contains 12 residues. The CDR3 DNA follows: TGTGCCTGGAGTAGGCAGGTCACTGAAGCTTTCTTT. It specifies CAWSRQVTEAFF.

The chain joins TRBV7-9 to TRBJ2-1, with D perhaps matching TRBD1 or TRBD2 (6 bases each). Germline V gene sequence: CDR1 SEHNR, CDR2 FQNEAQ (reference sequence). The CDR3 is made up of 14 amino acids. V shed 5 bases and J shed 8 bases, with 16 bases lying between them. CDR3: CASSPDGGIHEQFF. Written as DNA, the CDR3 is TGTGCCAGCAGCCCCGACGGGGGCATCCATGAGCAGTTCTTC. The full variable domain, in which reference TRBV7-9 and TRBJ2-1 provide the parts outside the CDR3, is DTGVSQNPRHKITKRGQNVTFRCDPISEHNRLYWYRQTLGQGPEFLTYFQNEAQLEKSRLLSDRFSAERPKGSFSTLEIQRTEQGDSAMYLCASSPDGGIHEQFFGPGTRLTVL.

The chain carries TRBV27 and TRBJ1-1, with a possible D match to TRBD1 (5 bases). Trimming removed 8 bases from V and 0 bases from J, with 7 bases in between. Germline CDR1 reads MNHEY; CDR2 reads SMNVEV (reference sequence). This CDR3 has 12 residues. As DNA, the CDR3 is TGTGCCAGCCGCAGGGTGAACACTGAAGCTTTCTTT. This encodes CASRRVNTEAFF.

The chain combines TRBV18 with TRBJ2-3; the match to TRBD2 covers 10 bases. The CDR3 covers 17 residues. CDR1 and CDR2 (germline): KGHSH, LQKENI. The junction had 7 bases not matched to a gene; V was cut back by 2 bases and J by 2 bases. In DNA, the CDR3 is TGTGCCAGCTCACCATTGGGGCTAGCGGGAGACACAGATACGCAGTATTTT. Translating it yields CASSPLGLAGDTDTQYF.